This T cell receptor beta chain was sequenced in a study of blood T cell repertoires in COVID-19. On the study more broadly: In each case, the material was cDNA or gDNA derived from T cells, B-cell-depleted T cells, or PBMCs.

In the study's own analysis: By means of reference gene primer amplification, nucleated cell counts were estimated. Measured with immunoSEQ multiplex PCR; TCRdb has only the in-frame clones, and not every one. V, J and clone size are taken as reported in that table, and D and trimming were inferred from the DNA itself. Among 180,000 or so clones, approximately 81% were seen once, and the ten largest hold about 14%. V gave up 2 bases and J gave up 0 bases, with 8 bases separating them. The CDR3 sequence is 15 residues long. Germline CDR1 is MNHEY and CDR2 is SMNVEV (reference sequence). Seattle enrolled patients during active infection and tracked them longitudinally.

Sequences were obtained from peripheral blood. The TCR sequence derives from a woman aged 65 to 85 with COVID-19, enrolled during active disease. The chain carries TRBV27 and TRBJ2-1; maybe TRBD2 (5 bases). The CDR3 nucleotides are TGTGCCAGCAGTTTACGGGAATACTCCTACAATGAGCAGTTCTTC. Amino acid sequence: CASSLREYSYNEQFF.